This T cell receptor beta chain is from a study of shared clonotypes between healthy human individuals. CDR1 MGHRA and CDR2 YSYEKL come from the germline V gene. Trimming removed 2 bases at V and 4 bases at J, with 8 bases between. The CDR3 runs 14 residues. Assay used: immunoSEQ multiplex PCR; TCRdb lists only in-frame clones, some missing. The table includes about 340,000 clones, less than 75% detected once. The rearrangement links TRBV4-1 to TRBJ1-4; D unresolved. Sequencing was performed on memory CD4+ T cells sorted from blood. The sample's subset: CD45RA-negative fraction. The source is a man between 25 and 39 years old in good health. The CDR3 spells CASSQYQRNEKLFF. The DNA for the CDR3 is TGCGCCAGCAGCCAATACCAGCGTAATGAAAAACTGTTTTTT.